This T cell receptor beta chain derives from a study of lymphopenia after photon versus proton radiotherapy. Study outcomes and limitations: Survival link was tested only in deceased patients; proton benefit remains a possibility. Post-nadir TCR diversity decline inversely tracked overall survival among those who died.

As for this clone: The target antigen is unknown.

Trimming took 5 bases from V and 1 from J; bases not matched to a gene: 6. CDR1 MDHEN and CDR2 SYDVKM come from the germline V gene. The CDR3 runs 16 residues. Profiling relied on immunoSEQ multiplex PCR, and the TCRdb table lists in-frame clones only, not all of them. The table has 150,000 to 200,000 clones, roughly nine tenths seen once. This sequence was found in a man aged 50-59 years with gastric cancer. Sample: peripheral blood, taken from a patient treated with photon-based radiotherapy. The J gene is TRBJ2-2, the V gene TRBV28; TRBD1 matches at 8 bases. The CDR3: CASSHPGQVNTGELFF. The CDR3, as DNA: TGTGCCAGCAGTCATCCGGGACAGGTGAACACCGGGGAGCTGTTTTTT.